These T cell receptor beta chains were read from a single sample in a study of HIV-infected patients and healthy controls. MiXCR, run by TCRdb on the 5' RACE reads, gives a single entry per CDR3 protein. The profile shows 18,000 or so distinct CDR3 sequences, roughly 18% of them singletons. Specimen: CD8+ T cells from blood. The receptors come from a human donor in good health. CDR3s include the opening cysteine and the closing phenylalanine or tryptophan. D genes are given only for firm matches. Rows give clone size only sometimes, using once, few, many, or a class for an expanded clone.

15 | few | TRBJ1-5 | NA | TRBV27 | TGTGCCAGCAGTTTAGTCGCCAGAGACAATCAGCCCCAGCATTTT | CASSLVARDNQPQHF
13 | NA | TRBJ1-1 | NA | TRBV6-6 | TGTGCCAGCAGTTACGCGGTTAGCGCTGAAGCTTTCTTT | CASSYAVSAEAFF
18 | NA | TRBJ1-4 | NA | TRBV7-9 | TGTGCCAGCAGCACGACTGGCTGGGAAGGGGATCCTAATGAAAAACTGTTTTTT | CASSTTGWEGDPNEKLFF
14 | NA | TRBJ2-7 | NA | TRBV19 | TGTGCCAGTAGTATCGCGCCAGGGTTCCACGAGCAGTACTTC | CASSIAPGFHEQYF
12 | few | TRBJ1-1 | NA | TRBV13 | TGTGCCAGCAATACAGGGAACACTGAAGCTTTCTTT | CASNTGNTEAFF
14 | few | TRBJ1-1 | NA | TRBV9 | TGTGCCAGCAGCGTAGGGGGTAACGCGGGTGAAGCTTTCTTT | CASSVGGNAGEAFF
15 | NA | TRBJ2-5 | TRBD1 | TRBV7-9 | TGTGCCAGCAGCTCTAGACAGGGGAGTTTAGAGACCCAGTACTTC | CASSSRQGSLETQYF
15 | many | TRBJ1-2 | TRBD1 | TRBV5-1 | TGCGCCAGCAGCCCAGGACAGGGAGGAACCTATCGCTACACCTTC | CASSPGQGGTYRYTF
14 | many | TRBJ1-1 | NA | TRBV29-1 | TGCAGCGTTGAACCAGAGGGGTGGGTTTCCAAAGCTTTCTTT | CSVEPEGWVSKAFF
16 | many | TRBJ1-4 | TRBD1 | TRBV7-9 | TGTGCCAGCAGCCCACGGACAGGGCTGGCTAATGAAAAACTGTTTTTT | CASSPRTGLANEKLFF
15 | medium-sized | TRBJ1-4 | NA | TRBV6-2/TRBV6-3 | TGTGCCAGCACTCGGACAGTTGCAACTAATGAAAAACTGTTTTTT | CASTRTVATNEKLFF
14 | many | TRBJ1-3 | NA | TRBV7-9 | TGCCGGGGCACAGGGTTCTGTTGTCGAAACACCATATATTTT | CRGTGFCCRNTIYF
13 | NA | TRBJ2-7 | NA | TRBV29-1 | TGCAGCGTTGAGTCCGGGACCGGCTACGAGCAGTACTTC | CSVESGTGYEQYF
15 | few | TRBJ1-5 | NA | TRBV19 | TGTGCCAGTACTGTTAACCCATATGGGAATCAGCCCCAGCATTTT | CASTVNPYGNQPQHF
16 | many | TRBJ2-1 | TRBD2 | TRBV7-6 | TGTGCCAGCAGCTCGGTGGGGCCTAGCGGCTACAATGAGCAGTTCTTC | CASSSVGPSGYNEQFF
11 | many | TRBJ2-7 | NA | TRBV29-1 | TGCAGCGCAGGAGTAGCTTACGAGCAGTACTTC | CSAGVAYEQYF
15 | many | TRBJ1-2 | TRBD1 | TRBV27 | TGTGCCAGCAGCGGGACAGGGGAACCAGCCTATGGCTACACCTTC | CASSGTGEPAYGYTF
17 | NA | TRBJ2-2 | TRBD1 | TRBV12-5 | TGTGCTAGTGGTTTGCGAGCAGGGACAGCAAACACCGGGGAGCTGTTTTTT | CASGLRAGTANTGELFF
14 | few | TRBJ2-2 | NA | TRBV7-8 | TGTGCCAGCAGGCTGGAACTATACACCGGGGAGCTGTTTTTT | CASRLELYTGELFF
12 | few | TRBJ1-1 | NA | TRBV19 | TGTGCCAGTGGTCAAGGGAACACTGAAGCTTTCTTT | CASGQGNTEAFF
13 | NA | TRBJ2-7 | NA | TRBV18 | TGTGCCAGCTCACCACCAGGGGCCTACGAGCAGTACTTC | CASSPPGAYEQYF
15 | few | TRBJ2-7 | TRBD2 | TRBV13 | TGTGCCAGCAGCCGAGCGACTAGCGGCCGCTACGAGCAGTACTTC | CASSRATSGRYEQYF
13 | many | TRBJ2-1 | NA | TRBV7-8 | TGTGCCAGCAGCTCAAAAGTGAACAATGAGCAGTTCTTC | CASSSKVNNEQFF
14 | few | TRBJ2-7 | NA | TRBV27 | TGTGCCAGCAGTTTGGGGCGAAACTCCTACGAGCAGTACTTC | CASSLGRNSYEQYF
16 | many | TRBJ2-1 | TRBD2 | TRBV13 | TGTGCCAGCAGCTTAGTCGGGCCGGGACTAGCAGTCGAGCAGTTCTTC | CASSLVGPGLAVEQFF
15 | many | TRBJ2-2 | NA | TRBV7-9 | TGTGCCAGCAGGGGACGAGCGGAAGGAACCGGGGAGCTGTTTTTT | CASRGRAEGTGELFF
14 | few | TRBJ2-5 | NA | TRBV27 | TGTGCCAGCAGTCCATACTATGCCCAAGAGACCCAGTACTTC | CASSPYYAQETQYF
15 | NA | TRBJ1-5 | NA | TRBV11-2 | TGTGCCAGCAGCAATCCGTTGGCGGTCAATCAGCCCCAGCATTTT | CASSNPLAVNQPQHF
11 | NA | TRBJ2-1 | NA | TRBV11-2 | TGTGCCAGCAGCTTACTTTTTGAGCAGTTCTTC | CASSLLFEQFF
14 | NA | TRBJ1-2 | NA | TRBV14 | TGTGCCAGCAGCCCGGCGGAGTGGAACTATGGCTACACCTTC | CASSPAEWNYGYTF
14 | NA | TRBJ2-3 | NA | TRBV12-3/TRBV12-4 | TGTGCCAGCAGTCCGGGACCAATCTCCCTTACGCAGTATTTT | CASSPGPISLTQYF
10 | NA | TRBJ1-2 | NA | TRBV7-3 | TGTGCCAGCAGCCACCCAAACTACACCTTC | CASSHPNYTF
15 | NA | TRBJ1-6 | NA | TRBV10-3 | TGTGCCATCAGTGAGTCATTCCAAAATAATTCACCCCTCCACTTT | CAISESFQNNSPLHF
13 | NA | TRBJ2-7 | NA | TRBV11-2 | TGTGCCAGCAGCTTTGCATCCGGGTACGAGCAGTACTTC | CASSFASGYEQYF
15 | many | TRBJ2-4 | NA | TRBV27 | TGTGCCAGCAGTTTATCGCAGGGCCTTAGAAACATTCAGTACTTC | CASSLSQGLRNIQYF